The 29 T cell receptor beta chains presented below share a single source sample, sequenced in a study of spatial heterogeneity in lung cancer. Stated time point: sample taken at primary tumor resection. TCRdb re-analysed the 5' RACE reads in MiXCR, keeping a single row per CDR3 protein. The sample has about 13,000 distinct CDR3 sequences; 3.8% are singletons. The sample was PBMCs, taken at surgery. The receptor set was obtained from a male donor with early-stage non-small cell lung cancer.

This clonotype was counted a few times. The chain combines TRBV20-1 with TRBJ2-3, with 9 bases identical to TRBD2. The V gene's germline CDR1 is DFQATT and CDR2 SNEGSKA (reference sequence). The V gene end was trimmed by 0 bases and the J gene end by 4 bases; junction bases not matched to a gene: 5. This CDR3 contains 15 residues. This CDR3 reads CSARDAGGPPDTQYF. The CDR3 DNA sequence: TGCAGTGCTAGAGATGCGGGAGGGCCGCCAGATACGCAGTATTTT.

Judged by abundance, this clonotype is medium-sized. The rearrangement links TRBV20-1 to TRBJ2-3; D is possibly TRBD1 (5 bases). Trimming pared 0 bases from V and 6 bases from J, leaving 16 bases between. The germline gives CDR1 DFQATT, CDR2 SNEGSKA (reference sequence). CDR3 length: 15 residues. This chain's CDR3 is CSARDLGVLMDTQYF. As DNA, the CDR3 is TGCAGTGCTAGAGATTTAGGGGTTTTGATGGATACGCAGTATTTT.

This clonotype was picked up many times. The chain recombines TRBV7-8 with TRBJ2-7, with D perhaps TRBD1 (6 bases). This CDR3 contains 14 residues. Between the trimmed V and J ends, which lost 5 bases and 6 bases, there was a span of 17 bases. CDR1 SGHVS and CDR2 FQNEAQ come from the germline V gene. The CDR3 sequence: CASSPWSTGSEQYF. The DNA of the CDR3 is TGTGCCAGCAGCCCATGGTCTACAGGGTCCGAGCAGTACTTC. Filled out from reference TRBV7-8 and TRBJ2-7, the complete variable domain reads GAGVSQSPRYKVAKRGQDVALRCDPISGHVSLFWYQQALGQGPEFLTYFQNEAQLDKSGLPSDRFFAERPEGSVSTLKIQRTQQEDSAVYLCASSPWSTGSEQYFGPGTRLTVT.

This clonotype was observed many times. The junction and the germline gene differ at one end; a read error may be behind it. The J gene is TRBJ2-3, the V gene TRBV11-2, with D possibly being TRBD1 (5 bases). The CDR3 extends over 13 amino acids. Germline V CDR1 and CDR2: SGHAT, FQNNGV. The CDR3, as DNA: TGTGCCAGCAGCTTAGATCCCCAGGGTGGGAAACATTTT. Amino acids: CASSLDPQGGKHF.

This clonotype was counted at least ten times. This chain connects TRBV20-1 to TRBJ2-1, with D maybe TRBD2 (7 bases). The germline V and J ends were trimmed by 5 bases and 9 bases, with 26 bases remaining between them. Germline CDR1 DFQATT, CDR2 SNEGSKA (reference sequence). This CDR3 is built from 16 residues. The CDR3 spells CSAYHPGGQVSGEQFF. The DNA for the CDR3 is TGCAGTGCTTACCATCCGGGGGGCCAAGTGAGTGGTGAGCAGTTCTTC.

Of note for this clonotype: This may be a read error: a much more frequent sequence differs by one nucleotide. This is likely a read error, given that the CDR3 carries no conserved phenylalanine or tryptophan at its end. The CDR3 loop reads CASSLSKAYEQYS. The DNA for the CDR3 is TGTGCCAGCAGCTTATCCAAGGCCTACGAGCAGTACTCC. V is TRBV11-1 and J is TRBJ2-7; D unclear. CDR1 is SGHAT and CDR2 is FQDESV in the germline V gene (reference sequence). Trimming stripped 2 bases from V and 2 bases from J, with 7 bases between. This CDR3 is built from 13 residues.

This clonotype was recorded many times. CDR3: CASSLEGRVYEQYF. Written as DNA, the CDR3 is TGTGCCAGCAGCTTAGAGGGCCGGGTATACGAGCAGTACTTC. The J gene is TRBJ2-7, the V gene TRBV7-9, with D unclear. Per the germline V gene, CDR1 is SEHNR and CDR2 is FQNEAQ (reference sequence). The V gene lost 1 base and the J gene lost 4 bases, with 11 bases spanning the gap. The length of the CDR3 is 14 residues.

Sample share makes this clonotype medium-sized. The CDR3 DNA sequence: TGTGCCAGCTCACCGACGGGACTAGCGGCCTACGAGCAGTACTTC. Translation: CASSPTGLAAYEQYF. This chain links TRBV18 with TRBJ2-7, with 11 bases identical to TRBD2. With 3 bases clipped from V and 2 bases from J, the junction kept 3 bases outside the gene matches. Germline CDR1 reads KGHSH; CDR2 reads LQKENI. The CDR3 runs 15 residues.

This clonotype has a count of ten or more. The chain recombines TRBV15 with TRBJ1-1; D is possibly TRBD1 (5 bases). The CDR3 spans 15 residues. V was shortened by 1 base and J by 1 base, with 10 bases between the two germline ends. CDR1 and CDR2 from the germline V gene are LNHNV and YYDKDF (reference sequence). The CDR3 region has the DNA TGTGCCACCAGCAGAGTAGCCAGGGCGAACACTGAAGCTTTCTTT. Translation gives CATSRVARANTEAFF. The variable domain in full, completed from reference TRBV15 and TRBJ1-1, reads DAMVIQNPRYQVTQFGKPVTLSCSQTLNHNVMYWYQQKSSQAPKLLFHYYDKDFNNEADTPDNFQSRRPNTSFCFLDIRSPGLGDTAMYLCATSRVARANTEAFFGQGTRLTVV.

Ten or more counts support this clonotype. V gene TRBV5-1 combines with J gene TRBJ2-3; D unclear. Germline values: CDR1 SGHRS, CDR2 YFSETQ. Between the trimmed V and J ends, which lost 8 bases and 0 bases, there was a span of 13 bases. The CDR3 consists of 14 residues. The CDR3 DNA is TGCGCCAGTTTGCGGTCAGAGAGCACAGATACGCAGTATTTT. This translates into CASLRSESTDTQYF.

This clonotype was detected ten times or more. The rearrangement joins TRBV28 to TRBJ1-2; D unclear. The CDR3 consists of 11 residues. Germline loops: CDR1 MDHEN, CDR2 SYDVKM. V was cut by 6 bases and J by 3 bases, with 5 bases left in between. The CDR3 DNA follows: TGTGCCAGCAGGCTGGACTATGGCTACACCTTC. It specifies CASRLDYGYTF.

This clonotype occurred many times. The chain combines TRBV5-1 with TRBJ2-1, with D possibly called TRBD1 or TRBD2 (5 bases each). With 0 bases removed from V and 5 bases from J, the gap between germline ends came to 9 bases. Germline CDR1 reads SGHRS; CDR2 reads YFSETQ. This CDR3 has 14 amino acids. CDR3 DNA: TGCGCCAGCAGCTTGGCCGGGACCAACAATGAGCAGTTCTTC. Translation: CASSLAGTNNEQFF.

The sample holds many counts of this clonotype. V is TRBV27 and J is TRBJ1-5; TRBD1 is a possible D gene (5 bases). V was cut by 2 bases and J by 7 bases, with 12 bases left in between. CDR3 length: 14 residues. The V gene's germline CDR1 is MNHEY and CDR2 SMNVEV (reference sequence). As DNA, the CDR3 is TGTGCCAGCAGTTTACAGGGATGGGGGCAGCCCCAGCATTTT. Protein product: CASSLQGWGQPQHF.

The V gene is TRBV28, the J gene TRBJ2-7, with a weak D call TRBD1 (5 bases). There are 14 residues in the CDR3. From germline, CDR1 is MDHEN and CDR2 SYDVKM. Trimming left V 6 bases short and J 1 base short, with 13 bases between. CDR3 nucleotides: TGTGCCAGCAGGATGGCAGGGCGGTCCTACGAGCAGTACTTC. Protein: CASRMAGRSYEQYF. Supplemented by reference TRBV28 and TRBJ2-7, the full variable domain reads DVKVTQSSRYLVKRTGEKVFLECVQDMDHENMFWYRQDPGLGLRLIYFSYDVKMKEKGDIPEGYSVSREKKERFSLILESASTNQTSMYLCASRMAGRSYEQYFGPGTRLTVT.

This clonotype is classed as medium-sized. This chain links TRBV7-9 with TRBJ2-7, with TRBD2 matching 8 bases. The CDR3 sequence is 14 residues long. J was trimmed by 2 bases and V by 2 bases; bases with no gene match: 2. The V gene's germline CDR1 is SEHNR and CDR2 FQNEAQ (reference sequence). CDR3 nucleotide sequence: TGTGCCAGCAGCTTACTAGCGGGTGCCTACGAGCAGTACTTC. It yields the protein CASSLLAGAYEQYF.

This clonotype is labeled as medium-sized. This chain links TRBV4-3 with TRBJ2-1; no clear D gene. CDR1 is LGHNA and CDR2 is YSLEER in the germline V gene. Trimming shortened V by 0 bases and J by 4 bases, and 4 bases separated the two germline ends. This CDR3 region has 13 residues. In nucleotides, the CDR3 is TGCGCCAGCAGCCAAGAAGAATACAATGAGCAGTTCTTC. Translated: CASSQEEYNEQFF.

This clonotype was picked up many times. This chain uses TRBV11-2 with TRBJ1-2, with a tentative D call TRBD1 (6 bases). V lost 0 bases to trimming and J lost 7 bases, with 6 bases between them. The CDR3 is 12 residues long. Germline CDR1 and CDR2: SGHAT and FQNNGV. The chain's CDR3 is CASSLEGGGYTF. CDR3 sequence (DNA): TGTGCCAGCAGCTTAGAAGGGGGTGGCTACACCTTC.

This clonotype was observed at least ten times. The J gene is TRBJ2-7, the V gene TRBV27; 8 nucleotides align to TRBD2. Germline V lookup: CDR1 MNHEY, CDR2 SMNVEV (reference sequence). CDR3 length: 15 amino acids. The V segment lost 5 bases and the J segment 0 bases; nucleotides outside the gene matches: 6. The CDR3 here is CASSPQSGGSYEQYF. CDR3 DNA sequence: TGTGCCAGCAGTCCTCAAAGCGGGGGCTCCTACGAGCAGTACTTC.

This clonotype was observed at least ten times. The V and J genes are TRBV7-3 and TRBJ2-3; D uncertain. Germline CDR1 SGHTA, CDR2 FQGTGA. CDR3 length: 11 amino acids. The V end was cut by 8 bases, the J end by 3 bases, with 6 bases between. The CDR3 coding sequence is TGTGCCAGCTACGGGACAGATACGCAGTATTTT. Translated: CASYGTDTQYF.

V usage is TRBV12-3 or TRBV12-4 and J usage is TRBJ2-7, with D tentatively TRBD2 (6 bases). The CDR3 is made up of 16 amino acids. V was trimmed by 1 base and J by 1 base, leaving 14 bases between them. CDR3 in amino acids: CASSLGWGTLSYEQYF. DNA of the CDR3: TGTGCCAGCAGTTTAGGGTGGGGGACTTTATCCTACGAGCAGTACTTC.

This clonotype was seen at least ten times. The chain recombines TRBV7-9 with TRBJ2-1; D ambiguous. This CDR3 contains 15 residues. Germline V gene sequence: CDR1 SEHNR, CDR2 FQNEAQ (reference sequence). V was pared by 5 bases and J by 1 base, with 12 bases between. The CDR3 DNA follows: TGTGCCAGCAGCCCCCGGTGGGCGTCCTACAATGAGCAGTTCTTC. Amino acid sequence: CASSPRWASYNEQFF.

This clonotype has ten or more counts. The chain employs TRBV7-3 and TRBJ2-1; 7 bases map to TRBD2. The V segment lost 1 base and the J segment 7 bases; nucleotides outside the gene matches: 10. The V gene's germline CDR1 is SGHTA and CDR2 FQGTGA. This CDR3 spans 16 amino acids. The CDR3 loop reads CASSLNTGGSLNEQFF. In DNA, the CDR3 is TGTGCCAGCAGCTTAAATACTGGCGGGAGTTTGAATGAGCAGTTCTTC.

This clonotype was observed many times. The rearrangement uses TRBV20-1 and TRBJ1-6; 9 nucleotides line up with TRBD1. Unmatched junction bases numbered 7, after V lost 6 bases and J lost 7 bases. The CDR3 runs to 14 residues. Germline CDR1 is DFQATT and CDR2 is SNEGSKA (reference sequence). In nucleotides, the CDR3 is TGCAGTGCACACCGGGACAGGGACAATTCACCCCTCCACTTT. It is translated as CSAHRDRDNSPLHF.

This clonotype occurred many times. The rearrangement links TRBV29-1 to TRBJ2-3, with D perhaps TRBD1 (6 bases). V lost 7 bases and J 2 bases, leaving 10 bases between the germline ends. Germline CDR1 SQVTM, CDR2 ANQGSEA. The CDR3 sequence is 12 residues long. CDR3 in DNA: TGCAGCGGCCGGGACAACACAGATACGCAGTATTTT. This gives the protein CSGRDNTDTQYF.

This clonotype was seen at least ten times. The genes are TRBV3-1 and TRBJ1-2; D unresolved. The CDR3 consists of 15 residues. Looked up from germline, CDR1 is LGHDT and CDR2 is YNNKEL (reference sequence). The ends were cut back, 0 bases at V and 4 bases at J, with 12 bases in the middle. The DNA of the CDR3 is TGTGCCAGCAGCCAAGATAGCGTCTCGACCTATGGCTACACCTTC. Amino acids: CASSQDSVSTYGYTF. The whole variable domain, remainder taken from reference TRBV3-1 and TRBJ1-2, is DTAVSQTPKYLVTQMGNDKSIKCEQNLGHDTMYWYKQDSKKFLKIMFSYNNKELIINETVPNRFSPKSPDKAHLNLHINSLELGDSAVYFCASSQDSVSTYGYTFGSGTRLTVV.

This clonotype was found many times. The CDR3 loop reads CASSYRYRSDQPQHF. The CDR3 region has the DNA TGTGCCAGCAGTTACCGTTACAGGTCAGATCAGCCCCAGCATTTT. V is TRBV6-5 and J is TRBJ1-5, with a weak D call TRBD1 (5 bases). Germline lookup yields CDR1 MNHEY and CDR2 SVGAGI. The V and J ends lost 2 bases and 5 bases respectively, with 13 bases between them. There are 15 residues in the CDR3.

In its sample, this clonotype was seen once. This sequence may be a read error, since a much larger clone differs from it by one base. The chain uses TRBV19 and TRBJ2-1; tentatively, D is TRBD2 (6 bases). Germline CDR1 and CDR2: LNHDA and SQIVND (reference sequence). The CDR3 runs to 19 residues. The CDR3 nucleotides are TGTGCCTGTAGTATCGGGGGATGGGGCACTCAGACAAGAAGCAATGAGCAGTTCTTC. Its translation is CACSIGGWGTQTRSNEQFF. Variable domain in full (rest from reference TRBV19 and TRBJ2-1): DGGITQSPKYLFRKEGQNVTLSCEQNLNHDAMYWYRQDPGQGLRLIYYSQIVNDFQKGDIAEGYSVSREKKESFPLTVTSAQKNPTAFYLCACSIGGWGTQTRSNEQFFGPGTRLTVL.

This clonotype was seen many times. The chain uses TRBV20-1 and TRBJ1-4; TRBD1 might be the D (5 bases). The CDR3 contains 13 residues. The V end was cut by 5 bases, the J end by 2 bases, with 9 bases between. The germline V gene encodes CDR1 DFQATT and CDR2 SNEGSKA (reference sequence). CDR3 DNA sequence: TGCAGTGCTCACTGGGGGACTAATGAAAAACTGTTTTTT. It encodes CSAHWGTNEKLFF.

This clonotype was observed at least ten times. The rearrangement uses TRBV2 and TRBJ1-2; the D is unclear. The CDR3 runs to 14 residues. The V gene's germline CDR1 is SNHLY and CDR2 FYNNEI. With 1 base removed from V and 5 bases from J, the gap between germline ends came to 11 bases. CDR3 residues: CASSEDPGVYGYTF. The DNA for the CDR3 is TGTGCCAGCAGTGAAGACCCAGGAGTATATGGCTACACCTTC.